This T cell receptor beta chain was identified in a study of human thymus T cells (dated by TCRdb to the early 2020s). With regard to the full study: TCR alpha and beta repertoires from about eight infant thymus samples and a few related peripheral blood samples were characterized in the study. Donor ages ranged from roughly 6 to 250 days, and the cohort comprised more than 5 male and two female infants.

The thymus tissue came from surgical resects taken out during corrective cardiac surgery. Donors were immunologically healthy infants undergoing open corrective cardiac surgery for congenital heart defects in Finland. After being mechanically released from the tissue, thymocytes were kept at -70 degrees C in pellets of roughly 9.5-32 million cells. A QIAsymphony instrument was used to extract genomic DNA from frozen cell pellets. The immunoSEQ multiplex PCR assay was used to amplify the TCRB and TCRAD loci from a standardized quantity of quality-controlled genomic DNA. The amplicons covered the V(D)J region and were long enough to include the CDR3 and to identify the V and J genes. Through the commercial immunoSEQ service, the amplicons were sequenced on an Illumina platform. The authors' analysis ran thus. Primer bias and sequencing errors were corrected as previously described, and TCRAD and TCRB were defined on the basis of the IMGT database. The repertoires were analysed using immunoSEQ Analyzer 3.0 and VDJTools for basic statistics, V/J segment usage, diversity estimates, rarefaction and pairwise overlap. Diversity was estimated using the Chao1, ChaoE, Efron-Thisted, Shannon and inverse Simpson indices, and was also estimated on datasets down-sampled to the size of the smallest sample. Repertoire overlap was assessed by strict matching of CDR3 nucleotide sequence, V gene and J gene, and clustering was done by Jaccard-based multidimensional scaling. What TCRdb holds here is the immuneACCESS table cut down to in-frame rearrangements. Part of the clones is not present; checked against another copy, under half of the missing clones reflect an unresolved V gene, and the others are unexplained. The V and J calls and clone size come from that table; D and trimming were worked out from the DNA. The sample table lists about 130,000 clones, around 94% of them with a count of one. The ten largest clones capture 0.02% to 0.03% of the sample.

V is shortened by 5 bases, J by 2 bases, and the region joining them spans 19 bases. The CDR3 covers 16 residues, taking in both the cysteine and the phenylalanine. The DNA shown is the 48-base CDR3, in frame from base 1. The germline V gene encodes CDR1 LGHNT and CDR2 FRNRAP. This clone has a single count. Its antigen specificity is not known. No quality values exist for individual bases; no much larger clone is one base distant. Findings and caveats that apply to the study as a whole: Thymus samples yielded on average around 850,000 unique TCRB clonotypes, compared with roughly 76,000 from blood samples. The related research reported highly overlapping thymic TCR repertoires among unrelated individuals. Biased V and J gene segment usage appeared to be present in both thymic and peripheral blood repertoires.

The material sequenced was thymus tissue. In this chain, TRBV12-5 is recombined with TRBJ2-7; the D call is possibly TRBD1 or TRBD2, each sharing 5 bases. The clonotype comes from a boy less than two years old with a congenital heart defect but otherwise immunologically healthy. The nucleotide sequence reads as follows: TGTGCTAGTGGTAACCGAAACCCGGGACGGACCTACGAGCAGTACTTC. Its protein reads: CASGNRNPGRTYEQYF.